Below are 25 T cell receptor beta chains sequenced from a single sample in a study of intratumoral heterogeneity in liver cancer. The method was immunoSEQ multiplex PCR; TCRdb's version includes in-frame clones alone and lacks a portion of them. The sample lists around 5,400 clones, around two thirds seen once, with over 20% in the top ten. Sequenced material: tumor-adjacent normal tissue, taken before any cancer treatment. The origin of the receptors is a man between 70 and 80 years old with hepatocellular carcinoma.

The chain carries TRBV7-2 and TRBJ2-7, with D unclear. Germline V gives CDR1 SGHTA, CDR2 FQGNSA. CDR3 length equals 11 residues. The V end was cut by 4 bases, the J end by 6 bases, with 7 bases between. The CDR3 here is CASSSSFEQYF. CDR3 DNA: TGTGCCAGCAGCTCCTCTTTCGAGCAGTACTTC.

The sample holds a few counts of this clone. This sequence joins TRBV7-8 and TRBJ1-1; D gene ambiguous. The CDR3 is made up of 11 amino acids. Germline values: CDR1 SGHVS, CDR2 FQNEAQ. V was pared by 10 bases and J by 1 base, with 7 bases between. Here the CDR3 reads CATRQNTEAFF. Written as DNA, the CDR3 is TGTGCCACCCGACAGAACACTGAAGCTTTCTTT.

V is TRBV19 and J is TRBJ1-5, with D uncertain. The CDR3 length is 15 residues. Germline CDR1 LNHDA, CDR2 SQIVND (reference sequence). With 7 bases removed from V and 4 bases from J, the gap between germline ends came to 17 bases. The CDR3 spells CASNTRVEKNQPQHF. DNA for the CDR3: TGTGCCAGTAATACCCGGGTGGAGAAGAATCAGCCCCAGCATTTT.

V usage is TRBV19 and J usage is TRBJ1-4, with D tentatively TRBD1 (5 bases). V was cut by 6 bases and J by 4 bases, with 12 bases left in between. The length of the CDR3 is 14 residues. CDR1 and CDR2 (germline): LNHDA, SQIVND (reference sequence). In DNA form, the CDR3 reads TGTGCCAGTAGGGAGGCGGGGCTTAATGAAAAACTGTTTTTT. Translating gives CASREAGLNEKLFF.

The chain recombines TRBV6-6 with TRBJ2-5, with TRBD1 matching over 7 bases. The V segment lost 6 bases and the J segment 4 bases; nucleotides outside the gene matches: 11. CDR1 is MNHNY and CDR2 is SVGAGI in the germline V gene (reference sequence). CDR3 size: 15 residues. CDR3 loop: CASSSQQGMGETQYF. DNA of the CDR3: TGTGCCAGCAGCTCTCAACAGGGGATGGGAGAGACCCAGTACTTC.

The chain uses TRBV12-3 or TRBV12-4 and TRBJ2-7; D tentatively fits TRBD1 or TRBD2 (6 bases each). V dropped 6 bases and J dropped 7 bases, with 16 bases sitting between them. The CDR3 runs to 13 residues. This CDR3 is CASSPGGRGEQYF. DNA of the CDR3: TGTGCCAGCAGCCCCGGGGGAAGGGGGGAGCAGTACTTC.

The chain combines TRBV19 with TRBJ1-1; 11 bases are shared with TRBD1. The V gene's germline CDR1 is LNHDA and CDR2 SQIVND (reference sequence). This CDR3 spans 14 amino acids. Unmatched junction bases numbered 7, after V lost 9 bases and J lost 4 bases. The CDR3 loop is CASTWTGGGTEAFF. CDR3 sequence (DNA): TGTGCCAGCACATGGACAGGGGGCGGCACTGAAGCTTTCTTT.

This rearrangement joins TRBV9 to TRBJ1-2; D might be TRBD1 (5 bases). Germline loops: CDR1 SGDLS, CDR2 YYNGEE. Trimming took 6 bases from V and 0 from J, leaving 9 bases between them. The CDR3 consists of 13 residues. The CDR3 DNA reads TGTGCCAGCACCTGGGGGGCTAACTATGGCTACACCTTC. It codes for CASTWGANYGYTF.

This rearrangement joins TRBV5-1 to TRBJ2-3, with 12 bases identical to TRBD2. Per the germline V gene, CDR1 is SGHRS and CDR2 is YFSETQ. V shed 4 bases and J 2 bases; nucleotides not matched to a gene: 5. The CDR3 extends over 16 amino acids. In DNA form, the CDR3 reads TGCGCCAGCAGCCTAAGACTAGCGGGGGACACAGATACGCAGTATTTT. This encodes CASSLRLAGDTDTQYF.

This chain connects TRBV28 to TRBJ2-7; 7 bases agree with TRBD1. CDR1 and CDR2 (germline): MDHEN, SYDVKM. The V segment lost 4 bases and the J segment 1 base; nucleotides outside the gene matches: 4. CDR3 length: 14 residues. Here the CDR3 DNA reads TGTGCCAGCAGTTCGACAGGGATTTCCTACGAGCAGTACGTC. It codes for CASSSTGISYEQYV.

This clone was found a few times. The chain recombines TRBV6-4 with TRBJ2-1; 8 nucleotides line up with TRBD2. Trimming cost V 10 bases and J 8 bases; bases outside gene matches: 22. The CDR3 consists of 17 residues. Germline values: CDR1 MRHNA, CDR2 SNTAGT. CDR3 coding DNA: TGTGCCACCTCCCGGACGCTGGGACTAGGAATTGGGGATGAGCAGTTCTTC. Translating gives CATSRTLGLGIGDEQFF.

This clone showed up just a few times. The chain joins TRBV9 to TRBJ1-1; TRBD1 matches at 9 bases. Germline CDR1 is SGDLS and CDR2 is YYNGEE. V was pared by 3 bases and J by 7 bases, with 7 bases of the junction left unmatched. The CDR3 runs to 14 residues. CDR3 in amino acids: CASSALQGAGEAFF. Here the CDR3 DNA reads TGTGCCAGCAGCGCCTTACAGGGGGCGGGTGAAGCTTTCTTT.

V gene TRBV7-2 combines with J gene TRBJ1-2; D might be TRBD1 (6 bases). CDR1 SGHTA and CDR2 FQGNSA come from the germline V gene. With 5 bases removed from V and 5 bases from J, the gap between germline ends came to 15 bases. The CDR3 sequence is 14 residues long. The CDR3 region has the DNA TGTGCCAGCAGCCCGCAGGGGTCGTTGTATGGCTACACCTTC. This translates into CASSPQGSLYGYTF.

V gene TRBV19 combines with J gene TRBJ1-4; D ambiguous. Germline values: CDR1 LNHDA, CDR2 SQIVND (reference sequence). V was cut by 9 bases and J by 6 bases, with 11 bases left in between. The CDR3 consists of 12 residues. The CDR3 region is CASVAVDEKLFF. The CDR3 bases are TGTGCCAGCGTCGCAGTGGATGAAAAACTGTTTTTT.

The chain couples TRBV4-3 to TRBJ1-4; D possibly corresponds to TRBD1 (5 bases). The CDR3 is made up of 15 amino acids. The V gene's germline CDR1 is LGHNA and CDR2 YSLEER. The V gene lost 4 bases and the J gene lost 5 bases, with 14 bases spanning the gap. DNA of the CDR3: TGCGCCAGCAGCCGAGGGACGGGGGGAAATGAAAAACTGTTTTTT. It codes for CASSRGTGGNEKLFF.

V gene TRBV19 combines with J gene TRBJ1-1; D uncertain. CDR1 LNHDA and CDR2 SQIVND come from the germline V gene (reference sequence). V dropped 6 bases and J dropped 5 bases, with 7 bases sitting between them. The CDR3 consists of 11 residues. CDR3 in DNA: TGTGCCAGTAGCACGAGGACTGAAGCTTTCTTT. Its translation is CASSTRTEAFF.

By its share, this clone is large (0.1 to 1%). V is TRBV7-9 and J is TRBJ2-3; D gene unclear. With 5 bases removed from V and 11 bases from J, the gap between germline ends came to 17 bases. The CDR3 spans 13 residues. Germline assignment: CDR1 SEHNR and CDR2 FQNEAQ (reference sequence). The CDR3 loop reads CASSTLVWAEQYF. CDR3 nucleotide sequence: TGTGCCAGCAGCACGTTAGTTTGGGCCGAGCAGTATTTT.

The chain uses TRBV5-1 and TRBJ1-1; unclear D gene. Trimming took 0 bases from V and 1 from J, leaving 10 bases between them. This CDR3 is built from 15 residues. CDR1 SGHRS and CDR2 YFSETQ come from the germline V gene. This CDR3 reads CASSLERIPNTEAFF. CDR3 coding DNA: TGCGCCAGCAGCTTGGAAAGGATACCGAACACTGAAGCTTTCTTT.

This rearrangement joins TRBV9 to TRBJ2-7; a weak D match, TRBD1 (6 bases). Germline CDR1 and CDR2: SGDLS and YYNGEE. V lost 5 bases, J lost 5 bases, and 17 bases lay in between. This CDR3 spans 14 amino acids. This CDR3 reads CASSLDQGKDEQYF. CDR3 sequence (DNA): TGTGCCAGCAGTCTGGATCAGGGGAAGGACGAGCAGTACTTC.

Turning to this clone: A junction boundary mismatches the germline segment, possibly from a read error. The genes are TRBV11-2 and TRBJ1-2; D gene unclear. CDR1 and CDR2 (germline): SGHAT, FQNNGV. The CDR3 runs 15 residues. CDR3 coding DNA: TGTGCCAGCACCTTAGGAGCGATTACTAACTATGGCTACACCTTC. It yields the protein CASTLGAITNYGYTF.

This clone was observed a few times. V gene TRBV9 combines with J gene TRBJ2-5; D tentatively fits TRBD1 or TRBD2 (5 bases each). This CDR3 region has 15 residues. V lost 4 bases and J 3 bases, leaving 16 bases between the germline ends. Germline CDR1 SGDLS, CDR2 YYNGEE. CDR3 sequence: CASSLGTVEKETQYF. Written as DNA, the CDR3 is TGTGCCAGCAGCCTCGGGACGGTGGAGAAAGAGACCCAGTACTTC.

The chain combines TRBV7-9 with TRBJ1-2, with D perhaps TRBD1 (5 bases). CDR1 and CDR2 (germline): SEHNR, FQNEAQ (reference sequence). Trimming pared 6 bases from V and 5 bases from J, leaving 16 bases between. The CDR3 extends over 14 amino acids. The CDR3 reads CASSPAGNLYGYTF. CDR3 sequence (DNA): TGTGCCAGCAGTCCGGCAGGGAATTTGTATGGCTACACCTTC.

The chain links TRBV28 to TRBJ1-2, with 7 bases fitting TRBD1. The CDR3 length is 18 residues. CDR1 is MDHEN and CDR2 is SYDVKM in the germline V gene. J was trimmed by 0 bases and V by 7 bases; bases with no gene match: 17. This CDR3 reads CASTFLGPKGGSNYGYTF. The CDR3 nucleotides are TGTGCCAGCACCTTTCTAGGGCCCAAAGGGGGCTCTAACTATGGCTACACCTTC.

The V call is TRBV3-1 (or the pseudogene TRBV3-2), the J call TRBJ2-1; possible D gene TRBD1, 6 bases. V lost 2 bases and J lost 2, with 13 bases in between. The CDR3 is 16 residues long. Germline V gene lookup returns CDR1 LGHDT and CDR2 YNNKEL (reference sequence). CDR3: CASSQLAGTPYNEQFF. The CDR3 nucleotides are TGTGCCAGCAGCCAACTAGCCGGGACACCCTACAATGAGCAGTTCTTC.

The chain recombines TRBV7-3 with TRBJ2-1; perhaps D is TRBD1 or TRBD2 (6 bases each). This CDR3 comprises 15 residues. CDR1 is SGHTA, CDR2 FQGTGA, per germline. The V end lost 5 bases, the J end lost 2 bases, and 13 bases lay between the germline ends. CDR3 bases: TGTGCCAGCAGCCCAGGCCGGGGGCCCTACAATGAGCAGTTCTTC. Its translation: CASSPGRGPYNEQFF.